The 6 T cell receptor beta chains reported below all come from one sample, sequenced in a study of cytomegalovirus exposure and HLA in healthy donors. With 60 Vbeta and 13 Jbeta primers, the PCR was carried out. The table came from immunoSEQ multiplex PCR; TCRdb's copy has only in-frame clones and leaves some out. The sample records about 170,000 clones, 80% being singletons. Sequenced material: PBMCs. The receptors come from a woman between 50 and 59 years old in good health and CMV-seropositive.

This clone was picked up a small number of times. CDR3 coding DNA: TGTGCCAGCTCCAGGGGGCGCGGAGACACCATATATTTT. It specifies CASSRGRGDTIYF. The V call is TRBV7-3, the J call TRBJ1-3, with 8 nucleotides matching TRBD1. Trimming took 8 bases from V and 8 from J; bases not matched to a gene: 8. Germline lookup yields CDR1 SGHTA and CDR2 FQGTGA. The CDR3 has 13 residues.

This chain uses TRBV5-1 with TRBJ2-2; possibly TRBD2 for D (6 bases). CDR3 length: 15 residues. Germline lookup yields CDR1 SGHRS and CDR2 YFSETQ. Deletions cut 0 bases from V and 3 bases from J, with 9 bases between. The CDR3 spells CASSLEGLDTGELFF. The CDR3 nucleotides read TGCGCCAGCAGCTTGGAGGGACTTGACACCGGGGAGCTGTTTTTT.

As to this clone: Relative to the germline gene, one junction end is altered; a read error may explain this. The chain couples TRBV6-1 to TRBJ1-2; D perhaps matches TRBD1 (5 bases). The germline CDR1 and CDR2 sequences are MNHNS and SASEGT. The CDR3 sequence is 13 residues long. The CDR3: CASSEAVGLSPYF. The CDR3 DNA reads as TGTGCCAGCAGTGAAGCGGTGGGGCTTTCACCCTACTTC.

J is TRBJ2-1 and V is TRBV10-3; D may be TRBD2 (6 bases). Trimming stripped 4 bases from V and 0 bases from J, with 13 bases between. The germline CDR1 and CDR2 sequences are ENHRY and SYGVKD. This CDR3 spans 16 amino acids. CDR3 loop: CAISGPGEVSYNEQFF. The CDR3 nucleotides read TGTGCCATCAGTGGTCCGGGAGAGGTCTCCTACAATGAGCAGTTCTTC.

V and J are TRBV7-3 and TRBJ1-6; 9 bases map to TRBD1. V was clipped by 3 bases and J by 10 bases; unmatched bases: 1. CDR1 is SGHTA and CDR2 is FQGTGA in the germline V gene. The CDR3 totals 13 residues. CDR3 sequence: CASSFGQGSPLHF. As DNA, the CDR3 is TGTGCCAGCAGCTTCGGACAGGGGTCACCCCTCCACTTT.

The chain couples TRBV6-6 to TRBJ2-2; tentative D call: TRBD2 (6 bases). In germline, CDR1 is MNHNY, CDR2 SVGAGI (reference sequence). The length of the CDR3 is 15 residues. Trimming removed 2 bases at V and 4 bases at J, with 11 bases between. The chain's CDR3 is CASSYVRTTTGELFF. As DNA, the CDR3 is TGTGCCAGCAGTTACGTGAGGACTACCACCGGGGAGCTGTTTTTT.